The T cell receptor beta chain described here comes from a study of cytomegalovirus exposure and HLA in healthy donors. About the research overall: Across 350 to 500 genotyped donors, approximately 81% landed in the Caucasian-associated ancestry cluster.

The PCR employed 60 Vbeta primers together with 13 Jbeta primers. Sequencing used immunoSEQ multiplex PCR; TCRdb keeps in-frame clones, though not all of them. The repertoire holds more than 85,000 clones, with approximately 80% as singletons. The ends lost 0 bases at V and 11 bases at J; junction bases unmatched: 14. The CDR3 loop spans 16 amino acids. Germline V gene lookup returns CDR1 SEHNR and CDR2 FQNEAQ (reference sequence). The sequenced sample consisted of PBMCs. The sequence was collected from a woman in her sixties in good health and CMV-seropositive. The chain couples TRBV7-9 to TRBJ2-5; TRBD2 matches 8 bases. The CDR3 loop is CASSLASGATGGEQYF. CDR3 sequence (DNA): TGTGCCAGCAGCTTAGCCTCCGGGGCCACGGGGGGGGAGCAGTACTTC.